This T cell receptor (beta chain) derives from a study of response to subunit inactivated influenza vaccine. From the RT-PCR reads, TCRdb called clonotypes with MiXCR, one entry per CDR3 protein. The sample records roughly 500,000 distinct CDR3 sequences, approximately 15% being singletons. The ends lost 4 bases at V and 0 bases at J; junction bases unmatched: 13. CDR1 and CDR2 from the germline V gene are SGHRS and YFSETQ. The CDR3 runs 18 residues. Sequences were derived from CD4+ T cells sorted from PBMCs, sampled about 23 months after vaccination. This rearrangement joins TRBV5-1 to TRBJ2-3; 8 positions match TRBD2. This sequence originates from a man between 50 and 70 years old who received an inactivated influenza vaccine. CDR3 protein: CASSVLAVLTTSTDTQYF. CDR3 DNA: TGCGCCAGCAGCGTACTAGCGGTCCTTACTACTAGCACAGATACGCAGTATTTT.